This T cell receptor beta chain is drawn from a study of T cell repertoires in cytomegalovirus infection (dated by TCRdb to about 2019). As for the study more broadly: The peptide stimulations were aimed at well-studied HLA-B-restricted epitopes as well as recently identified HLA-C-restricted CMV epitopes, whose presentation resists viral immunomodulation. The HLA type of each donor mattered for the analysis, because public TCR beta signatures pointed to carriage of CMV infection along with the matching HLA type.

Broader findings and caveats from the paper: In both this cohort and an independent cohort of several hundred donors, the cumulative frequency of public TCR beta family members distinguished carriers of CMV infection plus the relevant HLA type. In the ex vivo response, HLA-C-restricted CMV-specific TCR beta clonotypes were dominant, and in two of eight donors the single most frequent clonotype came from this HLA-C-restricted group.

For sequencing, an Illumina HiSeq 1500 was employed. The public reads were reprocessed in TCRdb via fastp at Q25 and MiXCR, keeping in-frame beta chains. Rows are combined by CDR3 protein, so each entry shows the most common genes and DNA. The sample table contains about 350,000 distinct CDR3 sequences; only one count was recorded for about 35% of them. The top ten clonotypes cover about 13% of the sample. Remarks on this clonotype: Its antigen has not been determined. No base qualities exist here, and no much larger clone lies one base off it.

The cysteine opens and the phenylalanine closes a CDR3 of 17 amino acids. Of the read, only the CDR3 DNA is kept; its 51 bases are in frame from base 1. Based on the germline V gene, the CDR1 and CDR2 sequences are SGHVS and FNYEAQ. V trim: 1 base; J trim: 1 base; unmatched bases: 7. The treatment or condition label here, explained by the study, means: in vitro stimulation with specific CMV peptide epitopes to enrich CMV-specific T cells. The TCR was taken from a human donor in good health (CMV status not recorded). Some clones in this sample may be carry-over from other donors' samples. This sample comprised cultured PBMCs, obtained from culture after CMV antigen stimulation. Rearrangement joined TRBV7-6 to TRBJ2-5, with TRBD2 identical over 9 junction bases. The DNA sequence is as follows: TGTGCCAGCAGCTTAGGAAGAATAGCGGGAGTCCAAGAGACCCAGTACTTC. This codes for CASSLGRIAGVQETQYF.